The 18 T cell receptor beta chains presented below share a single source sample, sequenced in a study of blood T cell repertoires in COVID-19. Sequencing used immunoSEQ multiplex PCR; TCRdb keeps in-frame clones, though not all of them. The sample consists of some 70,000 clones, about 90% of them appearing once. Sequencing was performed on peripheral blood. These receptors were obtained from a man aged 50 or older with COVID-19, enrolled during active disease.

The V gene is TRBV25-1, the J gene TRBJ1-5; D might be TRBD1 (6 bases). Germline CDR1 MGHDK, CDR2 SYGVNS. The length of the CDR3 is 16 residues. V lost 6 bases, J lost 0 bases, and 15 bases lay in between. DNA of the CDR3: TGTGCCAGCAGCCCAGGGGCAGATTATAGCAATCAGCCCCAGCATTTT. Translated: CASSPGADYSNQPQHF.

The chain joins TRBV10-3 to TRBJ2-3; 10 bases match TRBD1. Germline V lookup: CDR1 ENHRY, CDR2 SYGVKD. CDR3 size: 16 residues. After removal of 2 bases from V and 1 base from J, the junction contained 3 bases not matched to a gene. This chain's CDR3 is CAISERGTGGTDTQYF. CDR3 nucleotides: TGTGCCATCAGTGAGAGGGGGACAGGGGGCACAGATACGCAGTATTTT.

This sequence joins TRBV9 and TRBJ2-5; 10 nucleotides align to TRBD2. The CDR3 contains 18 residues. V gave up 2 bases and J gave up 4 bases; unmatched junction bases: 14. Germline CDR1 is SGDLS and CDR2 is YYNGEE. The CDR3 here is CASSVGASGSLGGETQYF. The CDR3 bases are TGTGCCAGCAGCGTCGGGGCTAGCGGGAGCTTGGGTGGAGAGACCCAGTACTTC.

The rearrangement uses TRBV7-2 and TRBJ2-7, with TRBD2 matching 7 bases. Germline assignment: CDR1 SGHTA and CDR2 FQGNSA. This CDR3 spans 15 amino acids. The V segment lost 6 bases and the J segment 2 bases; nucleotides outside the gene matches: 10. CDR3 amino acids: CASSFDPGGTYEQYF. The CDR3 region has the DNA TGTGCCAGCAGTTTCGACCCGGGGGGAACCTACGAGCAGTACTTC. Full variable domain (rest looked up from reference TRBV7-2 and TRBJ2-7): GAGVSQSPSNKVTEKGKDVELRCDPISGHTALYWYRQSLGQGLEFLIYFQGNSAPDKSGLPSDRFSAERTGGSVSTLTIQRTQQEDSAVYLCASSFDPGGTYEQYFGPGTRLTVT.

The chain uses TRBV20-1 and TRBJ1-1, with 7 bases aligning to TRBD1. This CDR3 spans 11 amino acids. The germline CDR1 and CDR2 sequences are DFQATT and SNEGSKA (reference sequence). J gave up 7 bases and V 3 bases, and 2 bases lay outside the gene matches. CDR3 nucleotide sequence: TGCAGTGCTAGGAGGGACAGTGAAGCTTTCTTT. Its translation is CSARRDSEAFF.

This rearrangement joins TRBV5-1 to TRBJ1-4, with a weak D call TRBD1 (5 bases). The CDR3 totals 16 residues. The V end lost 0 bases, the J end lost 8 bases, and 17 bases lay between the germline ends. The V gene's germline CDR1 is SGHRS and CDR2 YFSETQ. The chain's CDR3 is CASSLAGSTRGEKLFF. In DNA, the CDR3 is TGCGCCAGCAGCTTGGCCGGATCTACCCGGGGGGAAAAACTGTTTTTT.

This rearrangement joins TRBV18 to TRBJ2-1; 7 bases are a match to TRBD1. CDR3 length: 15 amino acids. Germline V gene data show CDR1 as KGHSH and CDR2 as LQKENI. The junction had 9 bases not matched to a gene; V was cut back by 3 bases and J by 7 bases. The CDR3 DNA reads as TGTGCCAGCTCACCCTCGGGACAGATCCTTAATGAGCAGTTCTTC. It codes for CASSPSGQILNEQFF. Full variable domain (missing parts from reference TRBV18 and TRBJ2-1): NAGVMQNPRHLVRRRGQEARLRCSPMKGHSHVYWYRQLPEEGLKFMVYLQKENIIDESGMPKERFSAEFPKEGPSILRIQQVVRGDSAAYFCASSPSGQILNEQFFGPGTRLTVL.

The chain uses TRBV7-9 and TRBJ1-3, with unresolved D. Looked up from germline, CDR1 is SEHNR and CDR2 is FQNEAQ (reference sequence). V was shortened by 1 base and J by 0 bases, with 7 bases between the two germline ends. The CDR3 has 15 amino acids. In DNA form, the CDR3 reads TGTGCCAGCAGCTTAGACCGGTCCTCTGGAAACACCATATATTTT. It translates to CASSLDRSSGNTIYF.

The J gene is TRBJ2-5, the V gene TRBV7-2; a weak D match, TRBD1 (6 bases). The V gene lost 5 bases and the J gene lost 1 base, with 14 bases spanning the gap. CDR1 and CDR2 (germline): SGHTA, FQGNSA. The CDR3 consists of 15 residues. The chain's CDR3 is CASSQSTGPQETQYF. DNA for the CDR3: TGTGCCAGCAGCCAATCAACAGGGCCCCAAGAGACCCAGTACTTC.

The rearrangement joins TRBV6-5 to TRBJ2-3, with TRBD2 as a possible D gene (5 bases). Looked up from germline, CDR1 is MNHEY and CDR2 is SVGAGI. V lost 8 bases, J lost 1 base, and 10 bases lay in between. The CDR3 is made up of 13 amino acids. The CDR3 protein is CASEEVRTDTQYF. The CDR3 DNA reads as TGTGCCAGCGAGGAGGTTCGCACAGATACGCAGTATTTT.

The chain's CDR3 is CATRGGGSYYEQYF. The CDR3 DNA reads as TGTGCCACCAGAGGCGGGGGGTCATACTACGAGCAGTACTTC. The rearrangement links TRBV19 to TRBJ2-7; 8 positions agree with TRBD2. J was trimmed by 3 bases and V by 10 bases; bases with no gene match: 11. In germline, CDR1 is LNHDA, CDR2 SQIVND (reference sequence). CDR3 length equals 14 residues. Using reference TRBV19 and TRBJ2-7 for the parts outside the CDR3, the full variable domain is DGGITQSPKYLFRKEGQNVTLSCEQNLNHDAMYWYRQDPGQGLRLIYYSQIVNDFQKGDIAEGYSVSREKKESFPLTVTSAQKNPTAFYLCATRGGGSYYEQYFGPGTRLTVT.

CDR3 in DNA: TGTGCCAGCAGTTTAGAGCTAGCGGGAGCTAGTGAGCAGTTCTTC. Amino acid sequence: CASSLELAGASEQFF. The chain uses TRBV27 and TRBJ2-1; 10 bases agree with TRBD2. This CDR3 spans 15 amino acids. Germline trimming cut 2 bases from V and 9 bases from J; bases unmatched to any gene: 7. CDR1 MNHEY and CDR2 SMNVEV come from the germline V gene (reference sequence).

The V gene is TRBV7-6, the J gene TRBJ1-5, with D possibly being TRBD1 (6 bases). Germline CDR1 is SGHVS and CDR2 is FNYEAQ. The CDR3 length is 14 residues. V was trimmed by 4 bases and J by 0 bases, leaving 7 bases between them. In DNA form, the CDR3 reads TGTGCCAGCAGCTCAGGGGATAGCAATCAGCCCCAGCATTTT. Its protein is CASSSGDSNQPQHF.

The table lists this clone with a count of one. The CDR3 loop is CAWDRGGTDTQYF. DNA for the CDR3: TGTGCCTGGGACAGGGGAGGCACAGATACGCAGTATTTT. The V and J genes are TRBV30 and TRBJ2-3, with 8 bases identical to TRBD1. The CDR3 spans 13 residues. The V segment lost 5 bases and the J segment 1 base; nucleotides outside the gene matches: 2. Germline V gives CDR1 GTSNPN, CDR2 SVGIG (reference sequence).

This clone showed up just once. The chain combines TRBV27 with TRBJ1-4; a weak D match, TRBD1 (6 bases). The germline V gene encodes CDR1 MNHEY and CDR2 SMNVEV (reference sequence). V lost 5 bases, J lost 8 bases, and 18 bases lay in between. This CDR3 region has 15 residues. This CDR3 is CASSGAGGAEEKLFF. The CDR3 bases are TGTGCCAGCAGTGGAGCGGGGGGCGCGGAAGAAAAACTGTTTTTT.

The genes are TRBV5-1 and TRBJ2-1; 7 nucleotides line up with TRBD1. V was clipped by 5 bases and J by 3 bases; unmatched bases: 2. The V gene's germline CDR1 is SGHRS and CDR2 YFSETQ. CDR3 length equals 13 residues. The CDR3 nucleotides are TGCGCCAGCAGATGGGACAGCTACAATGAGCAGTTCTTC. Translating it yields CASRWDSYNEQFF. Supplemented by reference TRBV5-1 and TRBJ2-1, the full variable domain reads KAGVTQTPRYLIKTRGQQVTLSCSPISGHRSVSWYQQTPGQGLQFLFEYFSETQRNKGNFPGRFSGRQFSNSRSEMNVSTLELGDSALYLCASRWDSYNEQFFGPGTRLTVL.

The genes are TRBV4-1 and TRBJ2-3, with 14 bases aligning to TRBD2. The germline V gene encodes CDR1 MGHRA and CDR2 YSYEKL. Trimming took 3 bases from V and 6 from J; bases not matched to a gene: 8. The CDR3 loop spans 17 amino acids. DNA of the CDR3: TGCGCCAGCAGCCATGGATGGGGGACTAGCGGGAGTGATACGCAGTATTTT. Translated, it gives CASSHGWGTSGSDTQYF.

As for this clone: Other DNA variants within this sample encode the same CDR3. The V and J genes are TRBV6-5 and TRBJ1-5; D remains ambiguous. This CDR3 is 15 amino acids long. Germline V gene lookup returns CDR1 MNHEY and CDR2 SVGAGI. V was shortened by 5 bases and J by 0 bases, with 11 bases between the two germline ends. The CDR3 is CASSPRVYSNQPQHF. The CDR3 coding sequence is TGTGCCAGCAGTCCCCGCGTGTATAGCAATCAGCCCCAGCATTTT.